This entry lists 27 T cell receptor beta chains sequenced from one sample in a study of cytotoxic CD8 clonotypes in ibrutinib-treated CLL. Sequencing used immunoSEQ multiplex PCR; TCRdb keeps in-frame clones, though not all of them. The table includes 150,000 to 200,000 clones, around 84% detected once. The sample in question was PBMCs, obtained after 12 months of ibrutinib treatment. The source of these receptors is a human donor with chronic lymphocytic leukemia.

The chain carries TRBV7-2 and TRBJ2-7, with D uncertain. This CDR3 contains 14 residues. Trimming shortened V by 3 bases and J by 2 bases, and 11 bases separated the two germline ends. Germline lookup yields CDR1 SGHTA and CDR2 FQGNSA. CDR3 sequence: CASSFFLGPYEQYF. As DNA, the CDR3 is TGTGCCAGCAGCTTTTTCCTTGGGCCCTACGAGCAGTACTTC.

The chain recombines TRBV28 with TRBJ1-1; D gene unclear. The CDR3 is 14 residues long. From germline, CDR1 is MDHEN and CDR2 SYDVKM. CDR3 residues: CSTLSGGMNTEAFF. The CDR3 coding sequence is TGTTCAACCCTTTCCGGCGGAATGAACACTGAAGCTTTCTTT.

The chain joins TRBV19 to TRBJ2-7; D is possibly TRBD2 (5 bases). The CDR3 has 13 residues. Germline CDR1 and CDR2: LNHDA and SQIVND (reference sequence). V lost 0 bases and J 6 bases, leaving 9 bases between the germline ends. The CDR3 coding sequence is TGTGCCAGTAGTATAGAGGCGGGCGGCGAGCAGTACTTC. Its translation is CASSIEAGGEQYF.

The V and J genes are TRBV2 and TRBJ2-3; no reliable D call. The CDR3 totals 13 residues. Germline V CDR1 and CDR2: SNHLY, FYNNEI. Deletions cut 5 bases from V and 6 bases from J, with 12 bases between. CDR3 in DNA: TGTGCCAGCAGTCTGGGTCAAGCCGATACGCAGTATTTT. Its translation: CASSLGQADTQYF.

The rearrangement uses TRBV7-3 and TRBJ2-1; TRBD2 aligns across 7 bases. The CDR3 totals 17 residues. Trimming at V came to 2 bases and at J to 8 bases, leaving 15 bases not matched to a gene. Germline V gene data show CDR1 as SGHTA and CDR2 as FQGTGA. The CDR3 protein is CASSLPPTSHPVYEQFF. CDR3 in DNA: TGTGCCAGCAGCTTACCCCCGACTAGCCATCCGGTCTATGAGCAGTTCTTC. The variable domain in full, completed from reference TRBV7-3 and TRBJ2-1, reads GAGVSQTPSNKVTEKGKYVELRCDPISGHTALYWYRQSLGQGPEFLIYFQGTGAADDSGLPNDRFFAVRPEGSVSTLKIQRTERGDSAVYLCASSLPPTSHPVYEQFFGPGTRLTVL.

V is TRBV29-1 and J is TRBJ2-7; TRBD1 might be the D (7 bases). V lost 1 base and J 5 bases, leaving 15 bases between the germline ends. The CDR3 runs 14 residues. Germline V CDR1 and CDR2: SQVTM, ANQGSEA. The CDR3 is CSVEGGDSRHEQYF. For the CDR3, the DNA is TGCAGCGTTGAAGGGGGGGACAGCCGACACGAGCAGTACTTC.

The chain is built from TRBV29-1 and TRBJ1-1; no reliable D call. CDR1 is SQVTM, CDR2 ANQGSEA, per germline. This CDR3 is 15 amino acids long. With 4 bases removed from V and 1 base from J, the gap between germline ends came to 16 bases. In DNA, the CDR3 is TGCAGCGTTGCTCCGAACCGTTTAGGGAACACTGAAGCTTTCTTT. This sequence encodes CSVAPNRLGNTEAFF.

The genes are TRBV15 and TRBJ1-1; maybe TRBD1 (6 bases). Germline loops: CDR1 LNHNV, CDR2 YYDKDF (reference sequence). The CDR3 is 17 amino acids. Deletions cut 1 base from V and 2 bases from J, with 17 bases between. The CDR3 nucleotides read TGTGCCACCAGCAGAGGCCCACAGGGTAGAAGAAACACTGAAGCTTTCTTT. Protein: CATSRGPQGRRNTEAFF.

This clone came up once. V and J are TRBV5-1 and TRBJ2-3; TRBD1 matches 8 bases. CDR1 is SGHRS and CDR2 is YFSETQ in the germline V gene. The CDR3 covers 16 residues. V shed 0 bases, J shed 0 bases, and the junction held 3 bases outside the gene matches. As DNA, the CDR3 is TGCGCCAGCAGCTTGGGGACAGGGCATAGCACAGATACGCAGTATTTT. Amino acid sequence: CASSLGTGHSTDTQYF.

This chain joins TRBV14 and TRBJ1-4; D uncertain. V gave up 1 base and J gave up 7 bases, with 16 bases separating them. From germline, CDR1 is SGHDN and CDR2 FVKESK. The CDR3 totals 16 residues. This chain's CDR3 is CASSQAGPTGGEKLFF. The CDR3 bases are TGTGCCAGCAGCCAAGCCGGTCCTACGGGCGGTGAAAAACTGTTTTTT.

The chain couples TRBV5-1 to TRBJ2-5, with 11 nucleotides matching TRBD1. Germline V lookup: CDR1 SGHRS, CDR2 YFSETQ. The V and J ends lost 4 bases and 5 bases, in that order; junction bases with no gene match: 10. This CDR3 has 16 residues. The CDR3 reads CASSRGQGDLLETQYF. In nucleotides, the CDR3 is TGCGCCAGCAGCCGGGGACAGGGGGACCTTCTGGAGACCCAGTACTTC.

The gene calls are TRBV7-6 and TRBJ1-6; D remains ambiguous. This CDR3 comprises 15 residues. CDR1 is SGHVS, CDR2 FNYEAQ, per germline. Trimming shortened V by 2 bases and J by 0 bases, and 5 bases separated the two germline ends. The CDR3 loop is CASSLKSSYNSPLHF. The CDR3 DNA is TGTGCCAGCAGCTTAAAGAGCTCCTATAATTCACCCCTCCACTTT. Together with reference TRBV7-6 and TRBJ1-6, the CDR3 gives the full variable domain: GAGVSQSPRYKVTKRGQDVALRCDPISGHVSLYWYRQALGQGPEFLTYFNYEAQQDKSGLPNDRFSAERPEGSISTLTIQRTEQRDSAMYRCASSLKSSYNSPLHFGNGTRLTVT.

The chain employs TRBV27 and TRBJ2-7; D remains unclear. V lost 8 bases, J lost 5 bases, and 16 bases lay in between. Germline V CDR1 and CDR2: MNHEY, SMNVEV (reference sequence). The CDR3 covers 13 residues. This CDR3 reads CASGRPSLHEQYF. The CDR3, as DNA: TGTGCCAGCGGCCGCCCTAGTCTCCACGAGCAGTACTTC.

The chain recombines TRBV4-3 with TRBJ1-2; 10 bases are a match to TRBD1. The J segment lost 7 bases and the V segment lost 4 bases, leaving 9 bases of the junction unmatched. CDR1 LGHNA and CDR2 YSLEER come from the germline V gene. This CDR3 has 15 residues. CDR3 in amino acids: CASSLGTGAYLGYTF. CDR3 in DNA: TGCGCCAGCAGCCTCGGGACAGGGGCTTATCTTGGCTACACCTTC.

In its sample, this clone was seen a few times. The chain recombines TRBV7-3 with TRBJ2-3, with 9 bases matching TRBD2. The germline CDR1 and CDR2 sequences are SGHTA and FQGTGA. Trimming at V came to 2 bases and at J to 4 bases, leaving 7 bases not matched to a gene. The CDR3 totals 16 residues. CDR3 nucleotides: TGTGCCAGCAGCTTAGGTCGGCGGGAGGGAGCAGATACGCAGTATTTT. Amino acids: CASSLGRREGADTQYF.

The rearrangement links TRBV6-5 to TRBJ1-5; D gene uncertain. V was cut by 6 bases and J by 7 bases, with 19 bases left in between. In germline, CDR1 is MNHEY, CDR2 SVGAGI. This CDR3 has 15 residues. The CDR3 bases are TGTGCCAGCAGCCGTAGCCCCCACGCAGGCCAGCCCCAGCATTTT. This translates into CASSRSPHAGQPQHF.

V gene TRBV7-3 combines with J gene TRBJ2-5, with D hard to call. Germline V CDR1 and CDR2: SGHTA, FQGTGA. Trimming removed 0 bases from V and 7 bases from J, with 15 bases in between. CDR3 length: 15 residues. Written as DNA, the CDR3 is TGTGCCAGCAGCTTAACATTGGGTCCGGGTGGGACCCAGTACTTC. Amino acids: CASSLTLGPGGTQYF.

The chain employs TRBV2 and TRBJ2-3; 8 nucleotides align to TRBD1. V was clipped by 9 bases and J by 2 bases; unmatched bases: 16. The CDR3 consists of 17 residues. Germline lookup yields CDR1 SNHLY and CDR2 FYNNEI. CDR3 amino acids: CARETGQGVGYTDTQYF. The CDR3 DNA is TGTGCCAGGGAAACCGGACAGGGAGTGGGATACACAGATACGCAGTATTTT.

This clone was picked up one time. The rearrangement uses TRBV2 and TRBJ2-2; D might be TRBD1 (6 bases). CDR1 and CDR2 from the germline V gene are SNHLY and FYNNEI. The germline V and J ends were trimmed by 3 bases and 2 bases, with 10 bases remaining between them. The CDR3 spans 15 residues. The CDR3 here is CASSDQGINTGELFF. CDR3 coding DNA: TGTGCCAGCAGTGATCAGGGGATTAACACCGGGGAGCTGTTTTTT.

The CDR3 reads CASYSLDSGATEAFF. CDR3 bases: TGTGCCAGCTATAGCTTAGATTCGGGCGCGACTGAAGCTTTCTTT. The chain is built from TRBV7-2 and TRBJ1-1, with D hard to call. This CDR3 is 15 amino acids long. Germline loops: CDR1 SGHTA, CDR2 FQGNSA. Trimming left V 8 bases short and J 5 bases short, with 21 bases between.

The V and J genes are TRBV30 and TRBJ2-7, with TRBD1 matching over 10 bases. CDR1 GTSNPN and CDR2 SVGIG come from the germline V gene (reference sequence). Trimming removed 3 bases from V and 2 bases from J; junction bases left unmatched: 13. The CDR3 totals 17 residues. The CDR3 DNA reads as TGTGCCTGGAGACGTTTTAGACGACAGGGGGCTACCTACGAGCAGTACTTC. Protein sequence: CAWRRFRRQGATYEQYF.

This chain joins TRBV9 and TRBJ2-1; 12 nucleotides align to TRBD2. Trimming at V came to 3 bases and at J to 9 bases, leaving 10 bases not matched to a gene. The CDR3 sequence is 16 residues long. CDR1 is SGDLS, CDR2 YYNGEE, per germline. Here the CDR3 reads CASSGTGLAGGSEQFF. The CDR3 region has the DNA TGTGCCAGCAGCGGAACGGGTCTAGCGGGGGGGAGTGAGCAGTTCTTC.

The CDR3 reads CASSQTRLAGAYEQYF. The DNA for the CDR3 is TGCGCCAGCAGCCAAACTCGACTAGCAGGAGCCTACGAGCAGTACTTC. This chain uses TRBV4-3 with TRBJ2-7; TRBD2 agrees at 7 bases. The CDR3 is made up of 16 amino acids. The V and J ends lost 2 bases and 2 bases, in that order; junction bases with no gene match: 9. Looked up from germline, CDR1 is LGHNA and CDR2 is YSLEER.

This clone was found once. The chain carries TRBV9 and TRBJ1-2; 8 nucleotides match TRBD1. With V trimmed by 4 bases and J by 8 bases, 7 bases remained unmatched. Germline CDR1 SGDLS, CDR2 YYNGEE. The CDR3 contains 13 residues. The CDR3 DNA sequence: TGTGCCAGCAGCAGACTGACAGGGGACGGCTACACCTTC. Its protein product is CASSRLTGDGYTF. The full variable domain, in which reference TRBV9 and TRBJ1-2 provide the parts outside the CDR3, is DSGVTQTPKHLITATGQRVTLRCSPRSGDLSVYWYQQSLDQGLQFLIQYYNGEERAKGNILERFSAQQFPDLHSELNLSSLELGDSALYFCASSRLTGDGYTFGSGTRLTVV.

The chain has TRBV28 and TRBJ1-2; 7 bases align to TRBD1. The CDR3 totals 16 residues. Per the germline V gene, CDR1 is MDHEN and CDR2 is SYDVKM. V dropped 3 bases and J dropped 0; count of bases not matched to a gene: 7. CDR3 in DNA: TGTGCCAGCAGTTTGCACGGTACAGGGGCTAACTATGGCTACACCTTC. It translates to CASSLHGTGANYGYTF.

The chain links TRBV21-1 to TRBJ2-7; the D call TRBD2 from the table was never checked on the DNA. TRBV21-1 is listed as a pseudogene. The CDR3 spans 14 residues. This CDR3 is CASSKGRNSYEQYF. In nucleotides, the CDR3 is TGTGCCAGCAGCAAAGGTAGAAATTCATACGAGCAGTACTTC.

The sample holds a few counts of this clone. The rearrangement joins TRBV30 to TRBJ1-2; 7 positions match TRBD1. This CDR3 spans 14 amino acids. V gave up 5 bases and J gave up 1 base; unmatched junction bases: 7. Germline V lookup: CDR1 GTSNPN, CDR2 SVGIG (reference sequence). The CDR3 coding sequence is TGTGCCTGGTGGGGGGACAGCCTTAACTATGGCTACACCTTC. Translated: CAWWGDSLNYGYTF.